Included here is one TCR beta chain sequence, with context. Its cognate antigen has yet to be identified. No qualities accompany the bases; no much larger clone lies one base away. In light of the paper, this sample's time point label describes: newly diagnosed GD, antithyroid drugs for less than 3 months. For both TCR sequencing and RNA sequencing, RNA was extracted from PBMCs using TRIzol. Graves' disease was diagnosed according to American Thyroid Association guidelines. The patients came from an endocrinology department in Xi'an, China. Each patient gave 7 to 9.5 milliliters of peripheral blood, collected in an EDTA anticoagulant tube. Ficoll Paque Plus density gradient separation was used to isolate PBMCs, and no additional T cell sorting was done. RNA quality was checked with an Agilent 2100 Bioanalyzer and agarose gel, and concentration with a NanoDrop 2000. These data come from a study of regulatory T cells in long-lasting Graves disease (dated by TCRdb to the early 2020s). Study-wide context: Newly diagnosed Graves' disease patients had taken antithyroid drugs for less than 3 months. Persistent Graves' disease patients were compared with newly diagnosed Graves' disease patients by peripheral blood TCR sequencing and RNA sequencing. The study was registered as a clinical trial and conducted in China. TCR sequencing covered about 13 persistent and roughly 20 newly diagnosed Graves' disease patients, about 35 samples in total.

Libraries were made using multiplex PCR. Reads for this sample came from an Illumina HiSeq 4000. iRepertoire HTBI primers and Arm-PCR amplification of CDR3 regions were used to construct TCR beta libraries. Before sequencing, the PCR products underwent gel purification. The source study handled its data this way. Gene usage analysis of CDR3 amino acid clonotypes relied on the roughly 58 TRBV and 15 or so TRBJ segments identified across samples. COPE and FqMerger were used to merge filtered high-quality paired reads into contigs. BLAST was used to align contigs to IMGT TRBV, TRBD and TRBJ reference genes, and CDR3 was defined according to IMGT. Any clonotype with a frequency above 0.1% was counted as a highly expanded clone. Shannon entropy was used to measure repertoire diversity, and the Gini coefficient was used to measure V-J evenness. Clonotypes shared by more than one individual were considered public. TCRdb reran the public reads through fastp at Q25 and MiXCR, keeping productive beta chains. Rows are unified per CDR3 protein, each entry keeping the most common DNA and genes. The V and J calls reflect TCRdb's pipeline rather than the authors' work. This sample is represented by under 500,000 distinct CDR3 sequences; 15% to 20% of them were singletons. Clones ranked in the top ten supply about 10% of the sample.

Overall study outcomes, separate from this receptor: Persistent Graves' disease patients showed lower TCR Shannon entropy and fewer highly expanded clones than newly diagnosed patients, suggesting clonal expansion. As a limitation, the authors acknowledged that the small sample size may reduce accuracy. Preferential use of TRBV28, TRBJ1-2 and TRBJ2-5 was observed in persistent disease, whereas TRBV20-1 and TRBJ2-1 were favored in newly diagnosed disease. Because the primary lesion, thyroid tissue, could not be accessed, the study looked at peripheral blood alone. Sequencing and analysis were limited to the TCR beta chain. Patients with persistent disease shared more public clonotypes (around 2,700) than newly diagnosed patients did (roughly 970).

Taken from the germline V gene, the CDR1 and CDR2 loops are MNHEY and SVGEGT. V is pared back by 2 bases and J by 6 bases, with 9 bases lying between the germline termini. Its CDR3 holds 13 amino acids, cysteine through phenylalanine. The retained sequence is limited to the CDR3, 39 bases, with the frame set at the first base. These data are also associated with another study on T cells in Graves' hyperthyroidism and ophthalmopathy. The second study, in turn, reports: Stable Graves' hyperthyroidism was defined as the absence of progression to ophthalmopathy over 18 months of follow-up. The hyperthyroidism patients were between 18 and 65 years old and newly diagnosed, with a disease duration of less than 2 months. The study excluded patients with uncontrolled infections, other autoimmune diseases, pregnancy or lactation. Diagnoses relied on clinical symptoms, serum thyroxine and TRAb, thyroid ultrasound and orbital computed tomography. A first-round RT-PCR of the TCR CDR3 used the HTBI primer set with the Qiagen OneStep RT-PCR kit. Most expanded thyroid clonotypes (frequency above 0.001) were also found in blood, which suggests that blood repertoires may mirror thyroid immune responses. In cross-validation, a model built on a 13 V-J signature told ophthalmopathy apart from stable hyperthyroidism with 85% to 90% sensitivity and about 81% specificity, and in testing the same model reached 80%/75%. During validation, the model predicted progression to ophthalmopathy a median of around six months ahead of onset, with more than 55% sensitivity and 72.22% specificity. A discovery cohort of approximately 97 patients, about 40 with Graves' ophthalmopathy and fewer than 65 with stable Graves' hyperthyroidism, was used to find distinguishing TCR V-J signatures. Prospective prediction of ophthalmopathy was tested in an independent validation cohort consisting of 18 to 20 hyperthyroidism patients and some 16 patients who later progressed to ophthalmopathy. The 100 or so discovery patients were divided at random into training and test sets in a 7:3 ratio. In more than 5 Graves' hyperthyroidism patients, the study also compared T-cell repertoires from thyroid tissue with T-cell repertoires from blood. After blood sampling, hyperthyroidism patients were treated with methimazole at a starting dose of 30 mg daily, and ophthalmopathy patients were treated with high-dose intravenous methylprednisolone. Libraries were constructed in a second round of multiplex PCR, after which size selection and purification were carried out. Paired-end sequencing of the libraries was performed with 100 bp reads on an Illumina HiSeq2000. SOAPnuke was used to process the raw data, removing reads that contained adapters or uncalled bases, had a mean Phred below 15, or lacked an exact match to the constant primer or identifier. COPE v1.2.5 was used to merge the high-quality paired reads, and each unique nucleotide sequence was defined as a clonotype. Clonotypes were aligned to IMGT TRBV, TRBD and TRBJ reference segments using MiTCR v1.1. The analysis included only V-J combinations with a frequency above 0.0001, which together covered roughly 99% of the repertoires. The TCS score was defined as the ratio of F50 (clonal expansion) to E x V (chaos), calculated using BLOSUM62-based TCRdist between CDR3 peptides within each V-J. Welch's t-statistics and random forest reduced 450 to 600 V-J features to about 12, which were used in a naive Bayes classifier (R e1071). No statistical method was used to fix the sample size in advance, and group allocation was not hidden from the investigators. The paper describes TCR Vbeta CDR3 sequencing of 135 peripheral blood samples, made up of 43 ophthalmopathy patients, around 78 hyperthyroidism patients and 17 progressor patients.

The chain couples TRBV6-2 or TRBV6-3 to TRBJ2-3, with a tentative D gene TRBD1 over 5 matching bases. Sample: peripheral blood mononuclear cells (PBMCs), taken at new diagnosis, from a patient treated with antithyroid drugs. This receptor was obtained from a woman under 40 with Graves disease. Donor details come from another sample of the same person, matched by shared clones. The nucleotides read TGTGCCAGCAGTTACGGGGCCAAGGATACGCAGTATTTT. Its protein is CASSYGAKDTQYF.